Listed here is a single TCR beta chain. V shed 5 bases and J 2 bases; nucleotides not matched to a gene: 8. The germline CDR1 and CDR2 sequences are MNHEY and SVGAGI. The CDR3 contains 15 residues. This entry belongs to a study of blood T cell repertoires in COVID-19. Study details: Sites across the United States, Italy and Spain contributed samples from acute and convalescent COVID-19. Sources were T cells, B-cell-depleted T cells, or PBMCs; the material itself was cDNA or gDNA.

The method was immunoSEQ multiplex PCR; TCRdb's version includes in-frame clones alone and lacks a portion of them. The table records about 200,000 clones, roughly 87% of them present only once. The study drew participants aged about 18 to 89 years from 20 to 30 US areas. Specimen: PBMCs or T cells enriched from blood (not recorded which). The rearrangement links TRBV6-5 to TRBJ2-7, with TRBD1 matching 8 bases. The TCR originated in a woman between 25 and 40 years old who had recovered from COVID-19. The DNA for the CDR3 is TGTGCCAGCAGTCCCCCGGGGACAGGAGCCTACGAGCAGTACTTC. Its protein product is CASSPPGTGAYEQYF.